This T cell receptor (beta chain) emerged from a study of OX40 agonist ivuxolimab in advanced cancers. Study outcomes and limitations: Expansion of clones was among the lowest in partial responders at 0.1-3.0 mg/kg.

CDR3 size: 14 residues. J lost 8 bases, V lost 1 base, and 2 bases had no gene match. CDR1 SGHVS and CDR2 FQNEAQ come from the germline V gene. To note about this clone: What it recognizes is unknown.

The repertoire was sequenced with immunoSEQ multiplex PCR; TCRdb's copy has only in-frame clones and lacks some. The profile shows some 74,000 clones, roughly nine tenths of them singletons. This sequence was found in an adult with an advanced solid tumor such as melanoma, head and neck, liver or kidney cancer. This specimen was CD4+ or CD8+ T cells sorted from blood, taken in a trial of the OX40 agonist ivuxolimab. The chain is built from TRBV7-8 and TRBJ1-4, with 9 positions matching TRBD1. The DNA of the CDR3 is TGTGCCAGCAGCTTAGGGACAGGGGTCGAAAAACTGTTTTTT. Translating gives CASSLGTGVEKLFF.